One sample yielded the 30 T cell receptor beta chains listed below, sequenced in a study of identical twins. Each CDR3 protein is one row after TCRdb ran MiXCR on the 5' RACE reads. The table includes roughly 500,000 distinct CDR3 sequences, around 20% detected once. The same sample was also used in a study of T cells expressing NK-cell markers.

Input material: CD4+ T cells sorted from blood. These receptors were collected from a woman younger than 35 in good health.

The CDR3 here is CSAPGLARSTDTQYF. The CDR3, as DNA: TGCAGTGCCCCTGGACTAGCCCGAAGCACAGATACGCAGTATTTT. The rearrangement links TRBV20-1 to TRBJ2-3; TRBD2 matches 8 bases. This CDR3 contains 15 residues. V dropped 6 bases and J dropped 0; count of bases not matched to a gene: 8. Looked up from germline, CDR1 is DFQATT and CDR2 is SNEGSKA (reference sequence).

This chain uses TRBV20-1 with TRBJ2-1; D is unresolved. The germline V and J ends were trimmed by 0 bases and 13 bases, with 13 bases remaining between them. CDR1 is DFQATT and CDR2 is SNEGSKA in the germline V gene (reference sequence). The length of the CDR3 is 12 residues. CDR3 sequence (DNA): TGCAGTGCTAGAGATCGGAATAGGATACAGTTCTTC. Amino acid sequence: CSARDRNRIQFF.

The J gene is TRBJ2-1, the V gene TRBV20-1, with 10 bases identical to TRBD2. The V and J ends lost 0 bases and 7 bases, in that order; junction bases with no gene match: 3. Germline V CDR1 and CDR2: DFQATT, SNEGSKA (reference sequence). CDR3 size: 14 residues. CDR3 sequence: CSARDRTSGNEQFF. In DNA form, the CDR3 reads TGCAGTGCTAGAGATCGGACTAGCGGTAATGAGCAGTTCTTC.

The gene calls are TRBV6-5 and TRBJ2-7, with 9 bases aligning to TRBD1. CDR1 is MNHEY and CDR2 is SVGAGI in the germline V gene. CDR3 length: 15 residues. J was trimmed by 4 bases and V by 4 bases; bases with no gene match: 8. The CDR3 spells CASSSQDRGGYEQYF. The CDR3 nucleotides are TGTGCCAGCAGTTCTCAAGACAGGGGGGGTTACGAGCAGTACTTC.

There are a few counts of this clonotype. The V gene is TRBV10-3, the J gene TRBJ1-2; 7 bases fit TRBD1. With V trimmed by 0 bases and J by 4 bases, 2 bases remained unmatched. This CDR3 region has 14 residues. Looked up from germline, CDR1 is ENHRY and CDR2 is SYGVKD. CDR3 nucleotide sequence: TGTGCCATCAGTGAGTCGGGACAGTTCTATGGCTACACCTTC. Encoded protein: CAISESGQFYGYTF.

This chain uses TRBV20-1 with TRBJ2-7; the D gene is possibly TRBD1 (5 bases). This CDR3 region has 11 residues. V lost 4 bases, J lost 4 bases, and 8 bases lay in between. CDR1 DFQATT and CDR2 SNEGSKA come from the germline V gene (reference sequence). CDR3 nucleotides: TGCAGTGCTACCCAGGGATACGAGCAGTACTTC. This translates into CSATQGYEQYF.

The chain links TRBV10-3 to TRBJ1-2, with 9 bases that match TRBD1. V gave up 4 bases and J gave up 4 bases; unmatched junction bases: 7. The length of the CDR3 is 15 residues. Germline-derived CDR1 and CDR2 are ENHRY and SYGVKD. CDR3 sequence: CAISAGTGSTYGYTF. CDR3 in DNA: TGTGCCATCAGTGCCGGGACAGGGAGTACCTATGGCTACACCTTC.

This clonotype was seen a few times. The chain employs TRBV3-1 and TRBJ1-5, with TRBD1 as a possible D gene (5 bases). The V gene's germline CDR1 is LGHDT and CDR2 YNNKEL (reference sequence). V was shortened by 3 bases and J by 9 bases, with 9 bases between the two germline ends. The CDR3 covers 12 residues. CDR3 nucleotide sequence: TGTGCCAGCAGCCAGGGGCGTCGGCCCCAGCATTTT. It codes for CASSQGRRPQHF. The variable domain in full, completed from reference TRBV3-1 and TRBJ1-5, reads DTAVSQTPKYLVTQMGNDKSIKCEQNLGHDTMYWYKQDSKKFLKIMFSYNNKELIINETVPNRFSPKSPDKAHLNLHINSLELGDSAVYFCASSQGRRPQHFGDGTRLSIL.

This clonotype showed up just a few times. This sequence joins TRBV6-1 and TRBJ2-5; 8 bases fit TRBD1. Germline V gene data show CDR1 as MNHNS and CDR2 as SASEGT. Trimming at V came to 7 bases and at J to 5 bases, leaving 15 bases not matched to a gene. The CDR3 contains 16 residues. The CDR3: CASTPDRTGSGETQYF. The DNA of the CDR3 is TGTGCCAGCACCCCTGACAGGACAGGGAGCGGCGAGACCCAGTACTTC.

The V gene is TRBV5-1, the J gene TRBJ1-1; D is unclear. The germline CDR1 and CDR2 sequences are SGHRS and YFSETQ. This CDR3 region has 14 residues. The ends were cut back, 8 bases at V and 2 bases at J, with 16 bases in the middle. The CDR3, as DNA: TGCGCCAGTCAGGTACCGGGCCCAAACACTGAAGCTTTCTTT. Its protein product is CASQVPGPNTEAFF.

The sample holds a few counts of this clonotype. The J gene is TRBJ1-2, the V gene TRBV12-3 or TRBV12-4; 7 bases match TRBD1. The CDR3 totals 14 residues. V shed 6 bases, J shed 2 bases, and the junction held 6 bases outside the gene matches. CDR3 region: CASSLTGLNYGYTF. CDR3 bases: TGTGCCAGCAGCTTGACAGGGCTAAACTATGGCTACACCTTC.

This chain links TRBV7-9 with TRBJ2-7, with D perhaps being TRBD1 or TRBD2 (5 bases each). Trimming shortened V by 8 bases and J by 1 base, and 15 bases separated the two germline ends. This CDR3 spans 14 amino acids. Per the germline V gene, CDR1 is SEHNR and CDR2 is FQNEAQ (reference sequence). The CDR3 DNA reads as TGTGCCAGCCAGACAGAAGGGGAGTCCTACGAGCAGTACTTC. It yields the protein CASQTEGESYEQYF.

This clonotype was picked up a small number of times. The genes are TRBV3-1 and TRBJ2-3; D not resolved. Trimming shortened V by 1 base and J by 1 base, and 12 bases separated the two germline ends. This CDR3 is 16 amino acids long. Looked up from germline, CDR1 is LGHDT and CDR2 is YNNKEL (reference sequence). CDR3 sequence reads: CASSQVVGTGTDTQYF. The CDR3 nucleotides are TGTGCCAGCAGCCAAGTTGTGGGTACCGGCACAGATACGCAGTATTTT.

This clonotype was seen more than once but under ten times. The V gene is TRBV5-1, the J gene TRBJ2-3; D unresolved. In germline, CDR1 is SGHRS, CDR2 YFSETQ. The CDR3 covers 14 residues. Deletions cut 4 bases from V and 2 bases from J, with 11 bases between. The CDR3 is CASSRLSTTDTQYF. DNA of the CDR3: TGCGCCAGCAGCCGCCTATCGACCACAGATACGCAGTATTTT. The full variable domain, its missing parts supplied by reference TRBV5-1 and TRBJ2-3, is KAGVTQTPRYLIKTRGQQVTLSCSPISGHRSVSWYQQTPGQGLQFLFEYFSETQRNKGNFPGRFSGRQFSNSRSEMNVSTLELGDSALYLCASSRLSTTDTQYFGPGTRLTVL.

The rearrangement links TRBV10-3 to TRBJ2-7; D remains unclear. CDR1 is ENHRY, CDR2 SYGVKD, per germline. The CDR3 contains 12 residues. Between the trimmed V and J ends, which lost 5 bases and 4 bases, there was a span of 9 bases. The CDR3 here is CAISPELYEQYF. Here the CDR3 DNA reads TGTGCCATCAGTCCCGAGCTATACGAGCAGTACTTC.

This clonotype was counted between two and nine times. This sequence joins TRBV5-1 and TRBJ2-1; D may be TRBD2 (6 bases). Germline V gene data show CDR1 as SGHRS and CDR2 as YFSETQ. Trimming stripped 4 bases from V and 0 bases from J, with 17 bases between. This CDR3 spans 17 amino acids. The CDR3 bases are TGCGCCAGCAGCCCGAACCGGGGGTCGAGCTCCTACAATGAGCAGTTCTTC. This codes for CASSPNRGSSSYNEQFF.

This clonotype was seen a handful of times. This chain joins TRBV7-2 and TRBJ2-3, with D perhaps TRBD2 (6 bases). Germline values: CDR1 SGHTA, CDR2 FQGNSA. This CDR3 has 14 amino acids. Trimming shortened V by 4 bases and J by 2 bases, and 10 bases separated the two germline ends. CDR3 amino acids: CASSSGLPTDTQYF. As DNA, the CDR3 is TGTGCCAGCAGCTCGGGACTGCCCACAGATACGCAGTATTTT.

This clonotype was seen at least ten times. This chain connects TRBV29-1 to TRBJ2-1; D is undetermined. The germline CDR1 and CDR2 sequences are SQVTM and ANQGSEA. The CDR3 runs 10 residues. Trimming stripped 8 bases from V and 1 base from J, with 3 bases between. DNA for the CDR3: TGCAGCCTTTCCTACAATGAGCAGTTCTTC. This codes for CSLSYNEQFF.

This chain links TRBV7-8 with TRBJ1-1; TRBD1 aligns across 11 bases. The CDR3 sequence is 15 residues long. The germline gives CDR1 SGHVS, CDR2 FQNEAQ. V gave up 3 bases and J gave up 6 bases; unmatched junction bases: 6. CDR3 sequence (DNA): TGTGCCAGCAGCTTGGGACAGGGGGTAACCCCTGAAGCTTTCTTT. Amino acids: CASSLGQGVTPEAFF.

This chain joins TRBV29-1 and TRBJ2-4, with 13 positions matching TRBD2. The length of the CDR3 is 13 residues. Germline lookup yields CDR1 SQVTM and CDR2 ANQGSEA. Trimming removed 5 bases from V and 5 bases from J; junction bases left unmatched: 0. Here the CDR3 reads CSVTSGRENIQYF. CDR3 DNA: TGCAGCGTTACTAGCGGGAGGGAAAACATTCAGTACTTC.

The chain uses TRBV12-5 and TRBJ2-1; 9 nucleotides line up with TRBD2. The CDR3 spans 19 residues. V gave up 3 bases and J gave up 0 bases; unmatched junction bases: 12. CDR1 is LGHNT, CDR2 FRNRAP, per germline. The CDR3 nucleotides are TGTGCTAGTGGTTTCGGCCTCTGGGGGCGGGGGGGCTCCTACAATGAGCAGTTCTTC. Translated: CASGFGLWGRGGSYNEQFF.

J is TRBJ2-7 and V is TRBV5-5; TRBD1 matches 12 bases. J gave up 6 bases and V 4 bases, and 8 bases lay outside the gene matches. Germline V gene data show CDR1 as SGHKS and CDR2 as YYEKEE (reference sequence). The CDR3 is made up of 15 amino acids. The CDR3 spells CASSLGQGAFGEQYF. The DNA for the CDR3 is TGTGCCAGCAGCCTGGGACAGGGGGCCTTTGGCGAGCAGTACTTC. The full variable domain, completed using reference TRBV5-5 and TRBJ2-7, is DAGVTQSPTHLIKTRGQQVTLRCSPISGHKSVSWYQQVLGQGPQFIFQYYEKEERGRGNFPDRFSARQFPNYSSELNVNALLLGDSALYLCASSLGQGAFGEQYFGPGTRLTVT.

The rearrangement joins TRBV7-8 to TRBJ2-3; a weak D match, TRBD2 (6 bases). CDR1 is SGHVS and CDR2 is FQNEAQ in the germline V gene. V lost 5 bases to trimming and J lost 4 bases, with 16 bases between them. This CDR3 is built from 15 residues. CDR3 DNA: TGTGCCAGCAGCCACATACCGGGACTCTCAGATACGCAGTATTTT. Protein product: CASSHIPGLSDTQYF.

The rearrangement links TRBV12-3 or TRBV12-4 to TRBJ2-2; 7 bases line up with TRBD1. With V trimmed by 6 bases and J by 4 bases, 8 bases remained unmatched. The CDR3 sequence is 15 residues long. CDR3 protein: CASSPTGISTGELFF. The CDR3, as DNA: TGTGCCAGCAGCCCGACAGGGATAAGCACCGGGGAGCTGTTTTTT.

The rearrangement uses TRBV20-1 and TRBJ2-7; 10 bases align to TRBD2. Trimming removed 3 bases from V and 7 bases from J; junction bases left unmatched: 9. This CDR3 contains 14 residues. Germline loops: CDR1 DFQATT, CDR2 SNEGSKA (reference sequence). The CDR3 DNA reads TGCAGTGCTAGCCAGGCTAGCGGGAGTATGGAGCAGTACTTC. Amino acids: CSASQASGSMEQYF.

The chain recombines TRBV11-3 with TRBJ2-1; 7 bases are shared with TRBD1. Germline assignment: CDR1 SGHNT and CDR2 YENEEA. This CDR3 region has 15 residues. V shed 6 bases, J shed 0 bases, and the junction held 5 bases outside the gene matches. CDR3 loop: CASSQTGFSYNEQFF. CDR3 nucleotide sequence: TGTGCCAGCAGTCAGACAGGGTTCTCCTACAATGAGCAGTTCTTC.

In this sample, this clonotype turned up once. This chain joins TRBV2 and TRBJ2-3; D is unresolved. Looked up from germline, CDR1 is SNHLY and CDR2 is FYNNEI. This CDR3 is 16 amino acids long. V lost 1 base to trimming and J lost 0 bases, with 11 bases between them. The CDR3 sequence: CASSEELDSSTDTQYF. In nucleotides, the CDR3 is TGTGCCAGCAGTGAAGAACTCGACTCAAGCACAGATACGCAGTATTTT.

In its sample, this clonotype was seen a few times. The rearrangement links TRBV7-2 to TRBJ2-1; 9 bases are shared with TRBD2. The V segment lost 0 bases and the J segment 3 bases; nucleotides outside the gene matches: 3. Germline V CDR1 and CDR2: SGHTA, FQGNSA. There are 16 residues in the CDR3. CDR3 nucleotides: TGTGCCAGCAGCTTAGCTAGCGGGAGCCACTACAATGAGCAGTTCTTC. It translates to CASSLASGSHYNEQFF.

In this sample, this clonotype turned up a few times. The rearrangement links TRBV5-6 to TRBJ1-2; perhaps TRBD1 as D (6 bases). The CDR3 extends over 15 amino acids. The germline gives CDR1 SGHDT, CDR2 YYEEEE. With 3 bases removed from V and 8 bases from J, the gap between germline ends came to 20 bases. This CDR3 reads CASSWTGTSTYGYTF. CDR3 in DNA: TGTGCCAGCAGCTGGACCGGGACATCCACTTACGGCTACACCTTC.

V usage is TRBV11-1 and J usage is TRBJ1-1; the D gene is possibly TRBD1 (6 bases). Between the trimmed V and J ends, which lost 5 bases and 5 bases, there was a span of 12 bases. In germline, CDR1 is SGHAT, CDR2 FQDESV (reference sequence). This CDR3 is built from 13 residues. This CDR3 reads CASSRGATTEAFF. Written as DNA, the CDR3 is TGTGCCAGCAGCCGGGGGGCGACAACTGAAGCTTTCTTT.